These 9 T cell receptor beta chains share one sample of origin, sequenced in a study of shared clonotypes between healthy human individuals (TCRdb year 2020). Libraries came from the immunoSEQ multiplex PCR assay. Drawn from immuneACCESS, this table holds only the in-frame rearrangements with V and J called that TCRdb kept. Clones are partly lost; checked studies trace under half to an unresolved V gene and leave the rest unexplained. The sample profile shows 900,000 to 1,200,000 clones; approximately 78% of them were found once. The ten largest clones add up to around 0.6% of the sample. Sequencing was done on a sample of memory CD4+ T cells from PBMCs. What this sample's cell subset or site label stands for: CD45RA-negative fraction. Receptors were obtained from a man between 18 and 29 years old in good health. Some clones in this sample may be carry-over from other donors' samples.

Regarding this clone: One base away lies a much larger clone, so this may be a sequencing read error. Here the CDR3 DNA reads TGTGCCAGCAGCCCACTAGCGTCTAGCACAGATACGCAGTATTTT. Translated, it gives CASSPLASSTDTQYF. This chain connects TRBV7-9 to TRBJ2-3; TRBD2 matches 7 bases. CDR1 is SEHNR, CDR2 FQNEAQ, per germline (reference sequence). The CDR3 is 15 residues long. The ends lost 5 bases at V and 0 bases at J; junction bases unmatched: 5.

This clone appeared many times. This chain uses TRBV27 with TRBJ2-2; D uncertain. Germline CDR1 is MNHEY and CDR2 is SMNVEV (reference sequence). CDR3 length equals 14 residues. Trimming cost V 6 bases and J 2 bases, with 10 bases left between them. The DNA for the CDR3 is TGTGCCAGCAGATGGCCAGTCAACACCGGGGAGCTGTTTTTT. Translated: CASRWPVNTGELFF.

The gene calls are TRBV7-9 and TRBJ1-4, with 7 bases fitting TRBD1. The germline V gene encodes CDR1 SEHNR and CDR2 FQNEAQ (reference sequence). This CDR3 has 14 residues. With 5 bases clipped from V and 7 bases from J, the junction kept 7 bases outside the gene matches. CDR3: CASSHRQGTEKLFF. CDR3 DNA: TGTGCCAGCAGCCACAGACAGGGTACTGAAAAACTGTTTTTT.

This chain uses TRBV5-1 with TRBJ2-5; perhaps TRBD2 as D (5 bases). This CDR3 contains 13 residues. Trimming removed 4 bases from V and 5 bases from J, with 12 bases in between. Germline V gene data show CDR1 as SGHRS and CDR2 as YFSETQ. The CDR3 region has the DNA TGCGCCAGCAGCCTGGACTCCTTGGAGACCCAGTACTTC. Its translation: CASSLDSLETQYF.

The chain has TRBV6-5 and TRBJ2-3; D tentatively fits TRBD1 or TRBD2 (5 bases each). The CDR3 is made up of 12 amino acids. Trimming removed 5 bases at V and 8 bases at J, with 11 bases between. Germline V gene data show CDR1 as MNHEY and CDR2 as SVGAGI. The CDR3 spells CASSPSGGTQYF. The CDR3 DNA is TGTGCCAGCAGTCCGAGTGGGGGTACGCAGTATTTT.

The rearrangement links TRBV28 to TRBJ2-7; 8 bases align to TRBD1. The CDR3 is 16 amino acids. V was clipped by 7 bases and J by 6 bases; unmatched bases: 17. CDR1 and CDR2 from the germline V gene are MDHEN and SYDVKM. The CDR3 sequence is CASTPRGGTGGVEQYF. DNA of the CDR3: TGTGCCAGCACTCCAAGAGGGGGGACAGGCGGCGTCGAGCAGTACTTC.

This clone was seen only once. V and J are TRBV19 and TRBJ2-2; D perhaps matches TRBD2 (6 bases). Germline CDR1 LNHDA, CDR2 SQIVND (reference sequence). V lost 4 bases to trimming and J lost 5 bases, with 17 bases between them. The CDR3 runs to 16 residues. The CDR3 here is CASSRDLAGGTGELFF. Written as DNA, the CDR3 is TGTGCCAGTAGTAGGGACCTTGCTGGGGGGACCGGGGAGCTGTTTTTT. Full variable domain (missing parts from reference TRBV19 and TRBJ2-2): DGGITQSPKYLFRKEGQNVTLSCEQNLNHDAMYWYRQDPGQGLRLIYYSQIVNDFQKGDIAEGYSVSREKKESFPLTVTSAQKNPTAFYLCASSRDLAGGTGELFFGEGSRLTVL.

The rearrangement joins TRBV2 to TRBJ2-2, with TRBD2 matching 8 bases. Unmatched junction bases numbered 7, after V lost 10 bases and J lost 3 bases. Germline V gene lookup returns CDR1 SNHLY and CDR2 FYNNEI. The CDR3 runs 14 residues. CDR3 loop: CATAASGYTGELFF. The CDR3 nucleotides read TGTGCCACCGCGGCTAGCGGGTACACCGGGGAGCTGTTTTTT.

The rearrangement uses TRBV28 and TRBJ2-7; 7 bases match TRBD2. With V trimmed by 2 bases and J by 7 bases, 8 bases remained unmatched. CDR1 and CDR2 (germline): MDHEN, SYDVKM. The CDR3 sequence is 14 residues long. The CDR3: CASSLPLAVGEQYF. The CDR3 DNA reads TGTGCCAGCAGTTTACCCCTAGCGGTGGGGGAGCAGTACTTC.